Listed here are 32 T cell receptor beta chains from one sample, sequenced in a study of blood T cell repertoires in COVID-19. Some clones are missing from TCRdb's copy, which holds only in-frame ones; the method was immunoSEQ multiplex PCR. The sample has some 260,000 clones, roughly 88% seen once. Sequencing was carried out using peripheral blood. These TCRs come from a human donor in a cohort sampled during active COVID-19.

This chain uses TRBV5-6 with TRBJ2-7; 12 bases map to TRBD2. J lost 3 bases, V lost 2 bases, and 0 bases had no gene match. The CDR3 consists of 14 residues. CDR1 and CDR2 (germline): SGHDT, YYEEEE. The CDR3 spells CASSLLAGGYEQYF. CDR3 bases: TGTGCCAGCAGCTTACTAGCGGGAGGCTACGAGCAGTACTTC.

The chain is built from TRBV30 and TRBJ2-2; maybe TRBD2 (6 bases). Trimming cost V 4 bases and J 2 bases, with 11 bases left between them. The CDR3 extends over 14 amino acids. The germline gives CDR1 GTSNPN, CDR2 SVGIG (reference sequence). The CDR3 protein is CAWTSGLNTGELFF. DNA of the CDR3: TGTGCCTGGACCTCGGGACTTAACACCGGGGAGCTGTTTTTT.

This clone has just a few counts. The chain couples TRBV29-1 to TRBJ1-5; 9 bases fit TRBD1. V dropped 4 bases and J dropped 4; count of bases not matched to a gene: 8. From germline, CDR1 is SQVTM and CDR2 ANQGSEA. The CDR3 runs 15 residues. CDR3 loop: CSVGSSGQGNQPQHF. The CDR3 DNA sequence: TGCAGCGTTGGGAGCTCAGGACAGGGGAATCAGCCCCAGCATTTT.

This rearrangement joins TRBV12-3 or TRBV12-4 to TRBJ2-7, with D possibly TRBD2 on 5 matching bases. With 2 bases removed from V and 4 bases from J, the gap between germline ends came to 9 bases. This CDR3 has 13 amino acids. The CDR3 here is CASSLFLAYEQYF. CDR3 nucleotides: TGTGCCAGCAGTTTATTCCTAGCATACGAGCAGTACTTC.

V gene TRBV11-2 combines with J gene TRBJ1-2; D remains ambiguous. V was cut by 1 base and J by 2 bases, with 5 bases left in between. The germline V gene encodes CDR1 SGHAT and CDR2 FQNNGV. The CDR3 is 13 amino acids. The CDR3 region has the DNA TGTGCCAGCAGCTTAGCCGGGAACTATGGCTACACCTTC. It encodes CASSLAGNYGYTF.

The chain employs TRBV16 and TRBJ2-7; 7 bases agree with TRBD1. CDR3 size: 15 residues. The J segment lost 0 bases and the V segment lost 1 base, leaving 3 bases of the junction unmatched. Germline V gives CDR1 KGHSY, CDR2 FQNENV. The CDR3 protein is CASSQFWDSSYEQYF. In DNA form, the CDR3 reads TGTGCCAGCAGCCAATTTTGGGACAGCTCCTACGAGCAGTACTTC. The full variable domain, with the rest looked up from reference TRBV16 and TRBJ2-7, is GEEVAQTPKHLVRGEGQKAKLYCAPIKGHSYVFWYQQVLKNEFKFLISFQNENVFDETGMPKERFSAKCLPNSPCSLEIQATKLEDSAVYFCASSQFWDSSYEQYFGPGTRLTVT.

This rearrangement joins TRBV27 to TRBJ2-7, with 8 bases fitting TRBD2. Trimming at V came to 5 bases and at J to 0 bases, leaving 9 bases not matched to a gene. The CDR3 runs to 16 residues. The germline V gene encodes CDR1 MNHEY and CDR2 SMNVEV (reference sequence). CDR3 DNA sequence: TGTGCCAGCAGTACCTTGGTAGCGGGGAGCTCCTACGAGCAGTACTTC. Translation: CASSTLVAGSSYEQYF.

The V call is TRBV6-2 or TRBV6-3, the J call TRBJ1-2; 10 bases fit TRBD1. The CDR3 sequence is 13 residues long. V shed 4 bases and J 5 bases; nucleotides not matched to a gene: 1. The germline CDR1 and CDR2 sequences are MNHEY and SVGEGT. The CDR3 bases are TGTGCCAGCAGTTGGGACAGGGGTTATGGCTACACCTTC. It codes for CASSWDRGYGYTF.

The J gene is TRBJ2-7, the V gene TRBV2; TRBD2 matches at 8 bases. The CDR3 runs to 13 residues. J lost 7 bases, V lost 9 bases, and 11 bases had no gene match. The germline V gene encodes CDR1 SNHLY and CDR2 FYNNEI. Here the CDR3 reads CARGTPSGGEQYF. For the CDR3, the DNA is TGTGCCAGAGGGACCCCCAGCGGGGGTGAGCAGTACTTC.

The chain uses TRBV6-2 or TRBV6-3 and TRBJ1-6; D call uncertain. V dropped 6 bases and J dropped 7 bases, with 10 bases sitting between them. From germline, CDR1 is MNHEY and CDR2 SVGEGT. The CDR3 contains 13 residues. CDR3 region: CASSKVENSPLHF. The CDR3 region has the DNA TGTGCCAGCAGCAAAGTCGAGAATTCACCCCTCCACTTT.

CDR3 in DNA: TGTGCCAGCACCACCTCAAGGTCGGGGGTTGGCAATTCACCCCTCCACTTT. It is translated as CASTTSRSGVGNSPLHF. The chain has TRBV5-4 and TRBJ1-6; D may be TRBD1 (5 bases). CDR1 SGHNT and CDR2 YYREEE come from the germline V gene (reference sequence). V lost 6 bases, J lost 7 bases, and 23 bases lay in between. This CDR3 contains 17 residues.

This clone was seen only once. The gene calls are TRBV10-3 and TRBJ1-1; 8 nucleotides align to TRBD1. This CDR3 region has 13 residues. V lost 2 bases to trimming and J lost 6 bases; unmatched junction nucleotides: 2. Per germline, CDR1 ENHRY and CDR2 SYGVKD. The CDR3 region is CAISEGQGSEAFF. CDR3 DNA: TGTGCCATCAGTGAGGGACAGGGATCTGAAGCTTTCTTT.

This chain uses TRBV25-1 with TRBJ1-1; unclear D gene. The CDR3 contains 17 residues. Deletions cut 0 bases from V and 2 bases from J, with 16 bases between. The germline V gene has CDR1 MGHDK and CDR2 SYGVNS. The CDR3 bases are TGTGCCAGCAGTGAATATCCCATTATAGGGAGTAACACTGAAGCTTTCTTT. Translating it yields CASSEYPIIGSNTEAFF.

The chain employs TRBV11-1 and TRBJ2-7, with 7 bases fitting TRBD1. The CDR3 covers 14 residues. Germline V lookup: CDR1 SGHAT, CDR2 FQDESV (reference sequence). With V trimmed by 6 bases and J by 2 bases, 7 bases remained unmatched. This CDR3 is CASRYRQGPYEQYF. The CDR3 DNA reads as TGTGCCAGCAGATACCGACAGGGCCCCTACGAGCAGTACTTC.

The V call is TRBV7-7, the J call TRBJ1-2; 7 bases are a match to TRBD1. The CDR3 extends over 14 amino acids. The ends lost 3 bases at V and 6 bases at J; junction bases unmatched: 7. Per the germline V gene, CDR1 is SSHAT and CDR2 is FNYEAQ (reference sequence). The CDR3 nucleotides are TGTGCCAGCAGCTTCCCCAGGGGGTTAGATGGCTACACCTTC. This encodes CASSFPRGLDGYTF.

This chain links TRBV6-5 with TRBJ2-1, with D possibly matching TRBD2 (6 bases). Trimming removed 4 bases at V and 2 bases at J, with 12 bases between. Germline CDR1 reads MNHEY; CDR2 reads SVGAGI. The CDR3 totals 15 residues. CDR3 coding DNA: TGTGCCAGCAGTTTGCCGAGCGGGCCCTACAATGAGCAGTTCTTC. Protein product: CASSLPSGPYNEQFF.

Turning to this clone: One junction end disagrees with the germline gene, perhaps due to a read error. V is TRBV7-2 and J is TRBJ1-2; D not resolved. CDR3 length: 13 amino acids. Germline CDR1 reads SGHTA; CDR2 reads FQGNSA. The CDR3 DNA is TGTGCCAGCAGCTTTGGGCGGGAAATAGGATCGGCCTTC. Its protein product is CASSFGREIGSAF.

The rearrangement links TRBV19 to TRBJ2-5; 9 bases fit TRBD2. CDR3 length equals 14 residues. V trimming: 5 bases; J trimming: 9 bases; junction bases outside the gene matches: 10. Germline V gives CDR1 LNHDA, CDR2 SQIVND (reference sequence). In DNA form, the CDR3 reads TGTGCCAGTAGTCCTAGCGGGGTTGGTGGGGCCCAGTACTTC. Protein sequence: CASSPSGVGGAQYF. The full variable domain, rest sourced from reference TRBV19 and TRBJ2-5, is DGGITQSPKYLFRKEGQNVTLSCEQNLNHDAMYWYRQDPGQGLRLIYYSQIVNDFQKGDIAEGYSVSREKKESFPLTVTSAQKNPTAFYLCASSPSGVGGAQYFGPGTRLLVL.

The rearrangement links TRBV5-1 to TRBJ2-7, with TRBD2 as a possible D gene (6 bases). The CDR3 extends over 16 amino acids. Trimming removed 3 bases at V and 6 bases at J, with 22 bases between. Germline CDR1 is SGHRS and CDR2 is YFSETQ. CDR3 coding DNA: TGCGCCAGCAGCTCCGGAGGGCACAGTCAGGTTGGCGAGCAGTACTTC. It specifies CASSSGGHSQVGEQYF.

The chain couples TRBV5-6 to TRBJ1-1; possibly TRBD1 for D (5 bases). The CDR3 totals 15 residues. Germline lookup yields CDR1 SGHDT and CDR2 YYEEEE. The germline V and J ends were trimmed by 3 bases and 3 bases, with 15 bases remaining between them. The CDR3 spells CASSYSYLRDTEAFF. The CDR3, as DNA: TGTGCCAGCAGCTACAGCTACCTCAGGGACACTGAAGCTTTCTTT.

This clone has a single count. The chain uses TRBV6-7 and TRBJ2-1; 7 bases agree with TRBD2. TRBV6-7 is an ORF, and what it does is uncertain. The CDR3 spans 12 residues. With V trimmed by 6 bases and J by 4 bases, 0 bases remained unmatched. The CDR3 DNA reads as TGTGCCAGCAGGGGAGGGTACAATGAGCAGTTCTTC. This gives the protein CASRGGYNEQFF.

This chain uses TRBV28 with TRBJ1-2; possibly TRBD1 for D (6 bases). CDR1 is MDHEN and CDR2 is SYDVKM in the germline V gene. The CDR3 has 14 amino acids. Deletions cut 5 bases from V and 2 bases from J, with 12 bases between. For the CDR3, the DNA is TGTGCCAGCAGTCGCAGGGGATCAAACTATGGCTACACCTTC. It specifies CASSRRGSNYGYTF.

The chain joins TRBV5-1 to TRBJ1-4, with 8 bases lining up with TRBD1. The junction had 7 bases not matched to a gene; V was cut back by 3 bases and J by 6 bases. The V gene's germline CDR1 is SGHRS and CDR2 YFSETQ. The CDR3 has 15 amino acids. The CDR3 region is CASSSAGGVDEKLFF. In nucleotides, the CDR3 is TGCGCCAGCAGCTCGGCAGGGGGCGTGGATGAAAAACTGTTTTTT.

CDR3 loop: CASSVGQVSYEQYF. In DNA form, the CDR3 reads TGTGCCAGCAGTGTCGGACAGGTCTCCTACGAGCAGTACTTC. The rearrangement joins TRBV6-2 or TRBV6-3 to TRBJ2-7, with 7 bases lining up with TRBD1. This CDR3 spans 14 amino acids. Per the germline V gene, CDR1 is MNHEY and CDR2 is SVGEGT. V lost 5 bases and J lost 0; bases outside the gene matches: 4.

On this clone itself: Compared with germline, one end of the junction differs, possibly owing to a read error. The CDR3, as DNA: TGTGCCAGCAGTGAACAAGGGACACCAATAAAATTC. It is translated as CASSEQGTPIKF. The rearrangement joins TRBV6-1 to TRBJ2-7, with D tentatively TRBD1 (6 bases). CDR3 length equals 12 residues. CDR1 is MNHNS, CDR2 SASEGT, per germline.

The gene calls are TRBV18 and TRBJ2-7, with TRBD1 identical over 9 bases. This CDR3 region has 15 residues. The V segment lost 2 bases and the J segment 3 bases; nucleotides outside the gene matches: 5. Germline CDR1 KGHSH, CDR2 LQKENI. The CDR3 sequence: CASSPTSGQGYEQYF. The CDR3 DNA is TGTGCCAGCTCACCAACCTCGGGACAGGGCTACGAGCAGTACTTC.

The V call is TRBV7-3, the J call TRBJ2-2, with TRBD2 matching 11 bases. The germline V gene encodes CDR1 SGHTA and CDR2 FQGTGA. J was trimmed by 3 bases and V by 5 bases; bases with no gene match: 2. The CDR3 consists of 15 residues. The CDR3 is CASSRGLADTGELFF. As DNA, the CDR3 is TGTGCCAGCAGCCGGGGACTAGCGGACACCGGGGAGCTGTTTTTT.

The rearrangement links TRBV29-1 to TRBJ2-5, with 7 bases fitting TRBD2. CDR3 length: 14 residues. The V gene end was trimmed by 0 bases and the J gene end by 4 bases; junction bases not matched to a gene: 5. Germline V gene sequence: CDR1 SQVTM, CDR2 ANQGSEA. CDR3 coding DNA: TGCAGCGTTGAAGATCGGGCGGGAGTAGAGACCCAGTACTTC. Translation gives CSVEDRAGVETQYF.

The chain is built from TRBV11-2 and TRBJ1-4, with D tentatively TRBD1 (5 bases). From germline, CDR1 is SGHAT and CDR2 FQNNGV. Trimming left V 5 bases short and J 4 bases short, with 14 bases between. CDR3 length: 15 amino acids. The CDR3, as DNA: TGTGCCAGCAGCCCAGGGAGCGGGGGTAATGAAAAACTGTTTTTT. The encoded protein is CASSPGSGGNEKLFF.

This chain joins TRBV27 and TRBJ1-4; D remains ambiguous. V gave up 4 bases and J gave up 7 bases, with 10 bases separating them. The CDR3 is 13 amino acids. The germline V gene encodes CDR1 MNHEY and CDR2 SMNVEV (reference sequence). The CDR3 coding sequence is TGTGCCAGCAGTTCGGAGGGAGGTGAAAAACTGTTTTTT. This gives the protein CASSSEGGEKLFF. Combining the CDR3 with reference TRBV27 and TRBJ1-4 gives the whole variable domain EAQVTQNPRYLITVTGKKLTVTCSQNMNHEYMSWYRQDPGLGLRQIYYSMNVEVTDKGDVPEGYKVSRKEKRNFPLILESPSPNQTSLYFCASSSEGGEKLFFGSGTQLSVL.

This chain joins TRBV24-1 and TRBJ1-2, with a weak D call TRBD1 (5 bases). With 4 bases removed from V and 4 bases from J, the gap between germline ends came to 18 bases. The CDR3 loop spans 16 amino acids. Germline assignment: CDR1 KGHDR and CDR2 SFDVKD. CDR3 sequence: CATSDSGTTAPYGYTF. The CDR3 DNA reads TGTGCCACCAGTGACTCCGGAACGACAGCTCCCTATGGCTACACCTTC.

The chain recombines TRBV6-5 with TRBJ1-3; D is uncertain. Between the trimmed V and J ends, which lost 6 bases and 0 bases, there was a span of 3 bases. The CDR3 is made up of 12 amino acids. The V gene's germline CDR1 is MNHEY and CDR2 SVGAGI. CDR3 DNA: TGTGCCAGCAGGAGCTCTGGAAACACCATATATTTT. This sequence encodes CASRSSGNTIYF.